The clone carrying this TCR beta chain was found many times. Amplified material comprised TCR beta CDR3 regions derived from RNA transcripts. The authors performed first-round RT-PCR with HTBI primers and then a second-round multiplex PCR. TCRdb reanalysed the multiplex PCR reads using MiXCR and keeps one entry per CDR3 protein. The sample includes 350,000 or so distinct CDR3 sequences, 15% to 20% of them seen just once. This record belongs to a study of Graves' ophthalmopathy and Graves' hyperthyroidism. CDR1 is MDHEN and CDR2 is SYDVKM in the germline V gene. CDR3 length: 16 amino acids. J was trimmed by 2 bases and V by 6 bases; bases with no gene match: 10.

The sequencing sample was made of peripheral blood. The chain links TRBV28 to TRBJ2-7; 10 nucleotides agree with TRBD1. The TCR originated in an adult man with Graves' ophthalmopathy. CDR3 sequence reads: CASRLDWTGGTYEQYF. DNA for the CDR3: TGTGCCAGCAGGCTGGACTGGACAGGGGGGACCTACGAGCAGTACTTC.